The 15 T cell receptor beta chains presented below share a single source sample, sequenced in a study of CXCR3-negative and CXCR3-positive naive CD8 T cells. These TCRs are of unknown antigen specificity. Findings and limits, study-wide: Relative to CXCR3-negative naive cells, CXCR3-positive naive cells had more hydrophobic TRB CDR3s.

5' RACE with UMI labels generated the TRB cDNA libraries. TCRdb derives one entry per CDR3 protein from the 5' RACE reads, leaving out DNA. The sample features some 6,200 distinct CDR3 sequences, with more than 1.1% in its top ten. The material sequenced was naive CXCR3+ CD8+ T cells from blood. Described subset: CD45RO-CCR7+CD27+CD95- naive CD8+ T cells expressing CXCR3 (TNR3+). The receptor source for this set is a human donor in good health. Some clones in this sample may be carry-over from other donors' samples.

This clonotype ranks as medium-sized (0.01 to 0.1%) in terms of frequency. The CDR3 here is CASSPTRLNQPQHF. This chain joins TRBV6-2 or TRBV6-3 and TRBJ1-5. The CDR3 runs 14 residues. Germline CDR1 MNHEY, CDR2 SVGEGT.

The gene calls are TRBV5-1 and TRBJ2-7; without DNA, the TCRdb call of TRBD1 cannot be checked. Germline CDR1 and CDR2: SGHRS and YFSETQ. There are 13 residues in the CDR3. The CDR3 region is CASSFSGAGEQYF.

The V gene is TRBV28, the J gene TRBJ1-5; lacking DNA, the TRBD1 call made by TCRdb goes unchecked. The CDR3 contains 16 residues. Germline CDR1 MDHEN, CDR2 SYDVKM. CDR3 loop: CASIPSGGAWNQPQHF.

This clonotype is called medium-sized based on its frequency. The V gene is TRBV11-2, the J gene TRBJ2-2; TCRdb's D call, TRBD1, is unchecked because there is no DNA. Per the germline V gene, CDR1 is SGHAT and CDR2 is FQNNGV. This CDR3 is built from 13 residues. CDR3 protein: CATPGTPTGELFF.

V is TRBV11-1 and J is TRBJ1-4. CDR1 is SGHAT and CDR2 is FQDESV in the germline V gene (reference sequence). There are 14 residues in the CDR3. This chain's CDR3 is CASSHTTTNEKLFF.

By frequency, this clonotype registers medium-sized (0.01 to 0.1%). The genes are TRBV9 and TRBJ1-3; TCRdb designates TRBD1, a call that cannot be tested without DNA. The CDR3 spans 20 residues. Germline values: CDR1 SGDLS, CDR2 YYNGEE. CDR3 protein: CASSVATIGGPDLSGNTIYF.

The CDR3 reads CSVGLAGGYTDTQYF. The chain is built from TRBV29-1 and TRBJ2-3; TCRdb proposes TRBD2, but this gene call is untestable without DNA. The CDR3 length is 15 residues. Germline V gene data show CDR1 as SQVTM and CDR2 as ANQGSEA.

This clonotype is labeled medium-sized based on frequency. V is TRBV4-1 and J is TRBJ2-7; TCRdb's assignment of TRBD1 cannot be checked, as there is no DNA. The CDR3 extends over 15 amino acids. Germline CDR1 and CDR2: MGHRA and YSYEKL. The chain's CDR3 is CASSHPADRSYEQYF.

The chain employs TRBV4-1 and TRBJ2-3; the D call of TRBD2 rests on TCRdb alone, since no DNA is present to check it. The germline gives CDR1 MGHRA, CDR2 YSYEKL. The CDR3 sequence is 17 residues long. CDR3 protein: CASSQDHQREGPDTQYF.

This chain links TRBV20-1 with TRBJ1-1; TCRdb selects TRBD1, and the lack of DNA leaves this call unchecked. Germline CDR1 is DFQATT and CDR2 is SNEGSKA (reference sequence). The CDR3 has 16 residues. The CDR3 loop is CSALVLLDRANTEAFF.

This clonotype shows up as medium-sized by frequency. This sequence joins TRBV7-9 and TRBJ2-1; the TCRdb call, TRBD1, lacks DNA for checking. CDR1 SEHNR and CDR2 FQNEAQ come from the germline V gene (reference sequence). CDR3 length: 15 amino acids. CDR3 region: CASSPLRDIYNEQFF.

This clonotype registers medium-sized (0.01 to 0.1%) by frequency. The chain combines TRBV5-6 with TRBJ2-7; TCRdb names TRBD1, which stays unverified in the absence of DNA. This CDR3 spans 17 amino acids. Germline V gives CDR1 SGHDT, CDR2 YYEEEE. The CDR3 reads CASSSPLATRGPYEQYF.

V gene TRBV12-3 or TRBV12-4 combines with J gene TRBJ1-1; without DNA, the TCRdb call of TRBD1 cannot be checked. The CDR3 runs 13 residues. The CDR3: CASSGGAPYEAFF.

J is TRBJ1-1 and V is TRBV9; TCRdb lists TRBD1, though no DNA is available to test this call. This CDR3 is built from 16 residues. Germline V gene data show CDR1 as SGDLS and CDR2 as YYNGEE. This CDR3 reads CASLPEPGTGIPEAFF.

By frequency, this clonotype registers medium-sized. This rearrangement joins TRBV6-1 to TRBJ2-4; TCRdb names TRBD1, which stays unverified in the absence of DNA. The germline V gene encodes CDR1 MNHNS and CDR2 SASEGT. This CDR3 has 15 residues. The CDR3 reads CASSEEQGAIYIQYF.